This TCR beta chain originates from a study of cytomegalovirus exposure and HLA in healthy donors (dated by TCRdb to the late 2010s). Looking at the study overall: An earlier analysis of under 600 of the donors reported more than 250 Gb of sequence data and 117 million unique TCR beta sequences from about 179 million T cells. Roughly 300 gigabases of sequencing data and roughly 80 million unique TCR sequences made up an early release that covered fewer than 650 HLA-typed donors. Of the roughly 410 genotyped donors, 65% to 90% were placed in the genetic ancestry cluster associated with self-reported Caucasian donors. The study aimed to test whether signatures of past pathogen exposure could be identified by cataloging public T cell receptors. Using immunosequencing, the study profiled T cell repertoires from fewer than 700 subjects and related those repertoires to cytomegalovirus serostatus. In addition to the first cohort of 650 to 750 subjects, a separate validation cohort of around 110 different subjects was used. To predict cytomegalovirus infection status, the study brought together high-throughput TCR immunosequencing, statistical association of individual TCRs with disease status, and machine learning. A later analysis re-analyzed previously published TCR beta repertoires from 600 to 850 donors and added high-resolution HLA genotyping to study TCR occurrence patterns. Rather than using new phenotypic data, the later analysis identified candidate immune exposures from TCR beta sequences and from how often those sequences occurred across donors. To decide whether each TCR beta V gene segment behaved as functional or pseudogenic, an earlier analysis of approximately 600 of the donors relied on high-throughput TCR beta sequencing. Donor age, sex, ethnicity and CMV serostatus were collected together with the repertoire data. A later genetic analysis took genome-wide SNP genotypes for about 60% of the roughly 670 donors and used that subset as a discovery cohort. All discovery cohort repertoires had been generated on a single sequencing platform. HLA typing included class I and class II loci at four-digit resolution. Typing coverage varied by locus: 629-630 donors for A, B, C, DRB1 and DQB1; approximately 560 for DQA1; some 610 for DPA1; around 450 for DPB1. Roughly five DR-DQ haplotypes were treated as single units for association and clustering because of strong linkage in the cohort. Among some 400 genotyped donors of the cohort, an average of about 240,000 unique TCR beta nucleotide sequences were sequenced per donor, 15% to 20% of them non-productive. Points the paper makes about the study in general: The only immune exposure information available for the cohort was CMV serostatus. In the study, around 160 TCR beta chains were listed as associated with cytomegalovirus. Because HLA typing was missing for some donors at each locus, association tests included only the typed subset. Linkage disequilibrium might explain the correlated functional status among segregating V segments, but an unknown experimental factor could not be ruled out. A later analysis reported that several top co-occurrence clusters appeared linked to parvovirus B19, influenza, CMV and Epstein-Barr virus. In this cohort, only TCR beta chains were sequenced, and detectable features were limited by the absence of alpha or paired-chain data. A further reported finding was that TCR beta sequences accurately predicted the HLA-A and HLA-B alleles for most subjects in the first cohort. While some public TCRs were present in many individuals, most TCR sequences turned up only very rarely across donors. Roughly uniform sequencing depth across donors was assumed in presence/absence analyses, although this assumption may not hold. A later genetic analysis reported fewer N-insertions in productive TCRs among donors in an Asian-associated ancestry cluster than the roughly 620-donor mean. A later analysis found that TCR association rates varied across HLA loci, with DRB1 alleles showing the most associated TCRs and HLA-C alleles the fewest. A later genetic analysis associated a missense DCLRE1C variant with V-gene and J-gene trimming of TCR beta chains, and an independent cohort replicated the association. In a later analysis, around 17,000 TCR beta sequences were associated with specific HLA alleles at a false discovery rate of 0.05. In a later analysis, HLA-associated TCR beta chains showed more clonal expansion and lower generation probabilities than non-associated chains that were equally common. Some 15 rarely observed V segments, including chromosome 9 orphons, were excluded from the earlier analysis of some 590 of the donors because counts were too low. The sequencing pipeline was judged likely to have produced a cluster of highly shared sequence variants as a technical artifact. The authors suggested that the approach could potentially be generalized to other disease states and immunological phenotypes. In vitro tests confirmed that a few of the cytomegalovirus-associated TCR beta chains recognize cytomegalovirus antigens. A later analysis found that most CMV-associated TCR beta chains appeared HLA-restricted, with HLA associations seemingly driven largely by CMV exposure. In an earlier analysis of 587 of the donors, most TCR beta V segments were observed in productive rearrangements about 87% or about 30% of the time, broadly matching IMGT annotations. The classifier was reported to diagnose cytomegalovirus status with high specificity and sensitivity in both the original and validation cohorts. Strong co-occurrence of HLA alleles, especially DR and DQ, made assigning TCR associations to individual alleles difficult.

The cohort was made up of roughly 670 healthy bone marrow donors. At the time of sampling, all cohort members were nominally healthy, though unrecorded immune exposures were likely present. The donor was CMV seropositive and belonged to the group of 250 to 300 seropositive cohort members. Each donor provided a peripheral blood sample, and peripheral blood mononuclear cells were used for TCR beta sequencing. Genomic DNA extraction from the blood cell samples was performed with the Qiagen DNeasy Blood Extraction Kit. Points on this clone: The antigen it recognizes is unknown. Base quality data are lacking; no much larger clone is found one base away.

Receptor libraries were prepared by the immunoSEQ multiplex PCR assay. A mixture of 60 forward primers for TCR Vbeta segments and 13 reverse primers for TCR Jbeta segments was used in the multiplex PCR. The CDR3 region of rearranged TCR beta genes was amplified from genomic DNA by a multiplex PCR assay. Amplified TCR beta libraries were sequenced as 87-base-pair reads on the Illumina HiSeq System. The published analysis was carried out like this. Across the 600 to 700 repertoires, a later analysis counted roughly 77 million unique TCR beta chains, some 11 million of which were shared by at least two donors. To remove PCR and sequencing errors, raw reads were error-corrected and collapsed into unique sequences using a nearest-neighbor algorithm that merged closely related sequences. V, D and J gene segments were assigned by aligning CDR3 sequences to IMGT reference sequences. Each retained sequence needed at least a six-nucleotide match to both a V gene segment and a J gene segment. Rearrangements were classified as productive when the CDR3 lacked stop codons and remained in frame with V and J, and all other rearrangements were classified as non-productive. CDR3 was defined by IMGT convention, running from the second conserved V-encoded cysteine to the conserved J-encoded phenylalanine. Sequences without an unambiguous match to a single V gene segment were excluded from the earlier analysis of about 600 of the donors. An earlier analysis of some 500 of the donors classified V segments as functional when productive rearrangements were above 56.7% and as segregating when the standard deviation between donors was above 5%. A statistical classification framework was built for diagnosing cytomegalovirus status from the catalog of TCR beta chain sequences. V and J gene assignment, in a later analysis, came from comparing TCR nucleotide sequences with IMGT/GENE-DB human TR gene sequences. The TCRdist pipeline was used in a later analysis to assign CDR3 sequences and most-parsimonious VDJ recombination scenarios. In a later analysis, each TCR beta chain was defined by its CDR3 amino acid sequence together with its V-gene family, and reads lacking a unique V-gene family were excluded. A later analysis removed several hundred highly shared, low-generation-probability nucleotide sequences to deal with suspected cross-contamination and a sequencing artifact. In a later analysis, a clonal expansion index was calculated for each public chain from normalized within-repertoire ranks of inferred template counts. In a later analysis, generation probabilities were computed using a VDJ recombination model fitted to out-of-frame rearrangements, and the results were checked against IGoR. Hypergeometric tests were used in a later analysis to score TCR-TCR, TCR-HLA and TCR-CMV co-occurrence, with a repertoire-size bias correction applied to the TCR pairs. False discovery rates were estimated in a later analysis by permuting HLA or CMV assignments 20 times. A later analysis grouped co-occurring TCRs with DBSCAN, adding TCRdist sequence similarity when clustering within HLA-allele-positive subsets. Co-occurrence clustering excluded repertoires with fewer than 30,000 or more than 120,000 public chains, plus five with anomalous nucleotide sharing. TCRdb obtained this table from immuneACCESS and retained in-frame rearrangements with V and J assigned. These tables miss some clones; where compared with another copy, unresolved V genes account for less than half of the shortfall, and the remainder is unexplained. That table furnishes V, J and clone size, whereas the DNA furnished D and trimming. This sample comprises about 100,000 clones, about three quarters of them detected only once. The ten most abundant clones make up around 5% of the sample.

This TCR was recovered from a female donor in good health and CMV-seropositive. Sequenced sample: PBMCs.

The sequenced DNA: TGTGCCAGCAGTAGCGCCGGGACAGGGGGTGAAAAACTGTTTTTT. It codes for CASSSAGTGGEKLFF. The chain links TRBV6-1 with TRBJ1-4, with 11 bases matching TRBD1. For CDR1 and CDR2, the germline V gene lists MNHNS and SASEGT. Germline trimming amounts to 5 bases on V and 7 bases on J, with 6 as the count of junction bases outside the gene matches. The CDR3 runs 15 amino acids, cysteine and phenylalanine included. The DNA shown is the 45-base CDR3, in frame from base 1.